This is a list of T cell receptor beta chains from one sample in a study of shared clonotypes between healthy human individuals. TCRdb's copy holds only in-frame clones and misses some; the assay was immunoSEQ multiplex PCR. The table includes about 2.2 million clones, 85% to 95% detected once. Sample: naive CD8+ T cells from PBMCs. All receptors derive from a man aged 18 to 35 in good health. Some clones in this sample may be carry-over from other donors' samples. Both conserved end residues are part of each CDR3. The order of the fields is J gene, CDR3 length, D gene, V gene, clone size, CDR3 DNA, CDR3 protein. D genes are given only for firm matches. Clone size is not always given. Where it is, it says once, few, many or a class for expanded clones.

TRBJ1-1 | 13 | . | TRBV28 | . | TGTGCCACCAGGATGAATTTTAACACTGAAGCTTTCTTT | CATRMNFNTEAFF
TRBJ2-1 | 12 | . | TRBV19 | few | TGTGCCACCGCAGCCAAGTCCAGGGAGCAGTTCTTC | CATAAKSREQFF
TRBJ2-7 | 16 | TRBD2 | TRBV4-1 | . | TGCGCCAGCAGCCCTCGGGGGGCTAGCGGGAACTACGAGCAGTACTTC | CASSPRGASGNYEQYF
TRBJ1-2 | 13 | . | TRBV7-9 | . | TGTGCCAGCAGCTTAATGGCAGCCTATGGCTACACCTTC | CASSLMAAYGYTF
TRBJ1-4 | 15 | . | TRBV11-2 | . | TGTGCCAGCATGGTTGTTGGGACCGACAATGAAAAACTGTTTTTT | CASMVVGTDNEKLFF
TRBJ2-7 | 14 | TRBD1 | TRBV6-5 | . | TGTGCCAGCAGAATGGGGGACAGCTCCTACGAGCAGTACTTC | CASRMGDSSYEQYF
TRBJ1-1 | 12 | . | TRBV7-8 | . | TGTGCCAGCAGCCTTCTGAACACTGAAGCTTTCTTT | CASSLLNTEAFF
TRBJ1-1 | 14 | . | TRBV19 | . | TGTGCCAGTAGCCTCAGGGGCGAGCACACTGAAGCTTTCTTT | CASSLRGEHTEAFF
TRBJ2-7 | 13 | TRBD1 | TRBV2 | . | TGTGCCAGCAGGGACAGGGGGACCTACGAGCAGTACTTC | CASRDRGTYEQYF
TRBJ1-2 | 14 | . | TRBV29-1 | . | TGCAGCGCATTGGGGTACGTGGTCGGCTATGGCTACACCTTC | CSALGYVVGYGYTF
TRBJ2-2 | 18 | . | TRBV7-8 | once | TGTGCCAGCAGCTTACCTAGCCACGAGGAGGAGGGGGACCGGGAGCTGTTTTTT | CASSLPSHEEEGDRELFF
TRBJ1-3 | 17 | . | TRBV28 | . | TGTGCCAGCAGTTTACGGCAGGGGAGGAAAAATGGAAACACCATATATTTT | CASSLRQGRKNGNTIYF
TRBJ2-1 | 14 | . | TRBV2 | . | TGTGCCAGCAGTGGGCCTAGCCCGCCTGGTGAGCAGTTCTTC | CASSGPSPPGEQFF
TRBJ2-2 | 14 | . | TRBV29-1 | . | TGCAGCGTTGTTCAGGTCGGAAGCACCGGGGAGCTGTTTTTT | CSVVQVGSTGELFF
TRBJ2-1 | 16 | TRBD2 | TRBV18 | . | TGTGCCAGCTCACAGGAGCGGGAGGGCCGGTTTAATGAGCAGTTCTTC | CASSQEREGRFNEQFF
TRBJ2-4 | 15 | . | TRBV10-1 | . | TGCGCCAGCAGTGACCCGGCAGGGACGCAAAACATTCAGTACTTC | CASSDPAGTQNIQYF
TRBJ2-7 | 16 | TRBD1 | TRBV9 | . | TGTGCCAGCAGCTCGACAGGGAAGTCCTTTACCTACGAGCAGTACTTC | CASSSTGKSFTYEQYF
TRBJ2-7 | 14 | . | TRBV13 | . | TGTGCCAGCAGCTTAGGCCGGGAAGCCTACGAGCAGTACTTC | CASSLGREAYEQYF
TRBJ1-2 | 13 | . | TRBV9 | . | TGTGCCAGCAGCGACCGGTTGGTTGGGGGCTACACCTTC | CASSDRLVGGYTF
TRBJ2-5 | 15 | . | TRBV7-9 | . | TGTGCCAGCAGCCCGAGGGGGGCTAGCGGCGAGACCCAGTACTTC | CASSPRGASGETQYF
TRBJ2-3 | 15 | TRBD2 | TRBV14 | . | TGTGCCAGCAGCCCCGGACTAGCGGGAGGGGATACGCAGTATTTT | CASSPGLAGGDTQYF
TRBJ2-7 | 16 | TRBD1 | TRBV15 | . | TGTGCCACCAGCAGAGCCCCGGGACAGGGTGATCGCGAGCAGTACTTC | CATSRAPGQGDREQYF
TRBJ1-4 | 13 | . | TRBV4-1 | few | TGCGCCAGCAGCCAAGAGGAGGGTCCGGGGCGGTTTTTT | CASSQEEGPGRFF
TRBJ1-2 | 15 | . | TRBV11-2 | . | TGTGCCAGCAGCTTAGATCAAGGCACAGGCCGGGGCTACACCTTC | CASSLDQGTGRGYTF
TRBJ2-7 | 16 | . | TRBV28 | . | TGTGCCAGCAGTTTGGACCGGGTGTGGGTCTCCTACGAGCAGTACTTC | CASSLDRVWVSYEQYF
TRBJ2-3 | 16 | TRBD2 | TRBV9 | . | TGTGCCAGCAGCGTAGGAGCGGGAGGGCCGAGAGATACGCAGTATTTT | CASSVGAGGPRDTQYF
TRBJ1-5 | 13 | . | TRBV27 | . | TGTGCCAGCAGTCCCCCGGGACAAGCGCCCCAGCATTTT | CASSPPGQAPQHF
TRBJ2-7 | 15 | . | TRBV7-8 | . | TGTGCCAGCACCCATAGTGAGGAAGGTTTAACCGAGCAGTACTTC | CASTHSEEGLTEQYF
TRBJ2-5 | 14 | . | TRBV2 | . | TGTGCCAGCAGTGATACTCTGACTCAAGAGACCCAGTACTTC | CASSDTLTQETQYF
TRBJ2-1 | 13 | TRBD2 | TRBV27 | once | TGTGCCACCCTCCAGCGGGGCTACAATGAGCAGTTCTTC | CATLQRGYNEQFF
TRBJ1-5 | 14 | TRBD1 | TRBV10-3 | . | TGTGCCAGCGAGACCGGGACAGGGGATCAGCCCCAGCATTTT | CASETGTGDQPQHF
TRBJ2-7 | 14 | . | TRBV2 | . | TGTGCCAGCAGTCAAACTGGGGCCCTCTACGAGCAGTACTTC | CASSQTGALYEQYF
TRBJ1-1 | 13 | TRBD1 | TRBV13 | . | TGTGCCAGCAGTTCGACAGGGGACACTGAAGCTTTCTTT | CASSSTGDTEAFF
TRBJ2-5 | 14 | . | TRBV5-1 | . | TGCGCCAGCAGCTTGTGGACCAGTCGAGAGACCCAGTACTTC | CASSLWTSRETQYF
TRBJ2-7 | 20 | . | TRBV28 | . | TGTGCCAGCAGTTTAGGGATGGAGGGGATTATAACTTCAAGCTCCTACGAGCAGTACTTC | CASSLGMEGIITSSSYEQYF
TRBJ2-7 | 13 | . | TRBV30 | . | TGTGCCTGGAATACAGGGAGCTCCTACGAGCAGTACTTC | CAWNTGSSYEQYF
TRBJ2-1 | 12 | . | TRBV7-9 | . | TGTGCCAGCAGCTTAGCGTCGAAGGAGCAGTTCTTC | CASSLASKEQFF
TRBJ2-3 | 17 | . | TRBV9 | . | TGTGCCAGCAGCGTAGACCAGAAGTCTTCTAGCACAGATACGCAGTATTTT | CASSVDQKSSSTDTQYF
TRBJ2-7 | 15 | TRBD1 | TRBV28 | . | TGTGCCAGCAGCAGCGGGACAGGGTCCTCCTACGAGCAGTACTTC | CASSSGTGSSYEQYF
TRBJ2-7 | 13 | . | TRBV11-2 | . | TGTGCCAGCAGCCGAAGCCCAAAGGACGAGCAGTACTTC | CASSRSPKDEQYF
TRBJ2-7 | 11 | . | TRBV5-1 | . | TGCGCCAGCAGCGATGCCTACGAGCAGTACTTC | CASSDAYEQYF
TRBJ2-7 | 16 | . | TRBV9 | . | TGTGCCAGCAGCCACAGGGAGAGCGGGGAATACTACGAGCAGTACTTC | CASSHRESGEYYEQYF
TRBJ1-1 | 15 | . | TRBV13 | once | TGTGCCAGCAGCCCCGGCCCTTCCACCATCACTGAAGCTTTCTTT | CASSPGPSTITEAFF
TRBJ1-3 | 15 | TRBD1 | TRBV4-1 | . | TGCGCCAGCAGCTTCGACAGGGGCTCTGGAAACACCATATATTTT | CASSFDRGSGNTIYF
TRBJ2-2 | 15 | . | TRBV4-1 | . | TGCGCCAGCAGCCAAGAGCCCAGGAACACCGGGGAGCTGTTTTTT | CASSQEPRNTGELFF
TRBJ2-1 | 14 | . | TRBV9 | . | TGTGCCAGCAGCTCCATCCGGGTCGCCAATGAGCAGTTCTTC | CASSSIRVANEQFF
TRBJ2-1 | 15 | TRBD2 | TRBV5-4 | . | TGTGCCAGCAGCTTGAAGCGGGAGTTCTACAATGAGCAGTTCTTC | CASSLKREFYNEQFF
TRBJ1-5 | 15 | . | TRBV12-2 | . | TGTGCAAGTCGCCAAACCAGACCCGCTGATCAGCCCCAGCATTTT | CASRQTRPADQPQHF
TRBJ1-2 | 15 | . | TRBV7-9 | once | TGTGCCAGCAGCCACCTGGCAGGGTCGGACTATGGCTACACCTTC | CASSHLAGSDYGYTF
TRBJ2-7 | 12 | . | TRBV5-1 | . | TGCGCCAGCAGAGGGATCTCCTACGAGCAGTACTTC | CASRGISYEQYF
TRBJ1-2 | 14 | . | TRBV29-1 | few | TGCAGCGCCCTGTCAGGGGCAATTGATCATGGCTACACCTTC | CSALSGAIDHGYTF
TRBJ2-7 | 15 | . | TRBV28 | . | TGTGCCAGCAGTTTCGGCCAGGGGAGCTCCTACGAGCAGTACTTC | CASSFGQGSSYEQYF
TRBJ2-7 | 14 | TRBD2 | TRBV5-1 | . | TGCGCCAGCAGCTTCATAGCGGGAGACGTCGAGCAGTACTTC | CASSFIAGDVEQYF
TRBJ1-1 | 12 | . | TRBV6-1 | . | TGTGCCAGCGGGGCCGGGGGTACTGAAGCTTTCTTT | CASGAGGTEAFF